These 25 T cell receptor beta chains share one sample of origin, sequenced in a study of T cell changes during pregnancy in multiple sclerosis. Clones were read by immunoSEQ multiplex PCR, and TCRdb kept only the in-frame ones, dropping some. The sample includes around 59,000 clones, 80% to 95% of them seen just once. This specimen was peripheral blood, taken in the first trimester of pregnancy. The receptors here all came from a female donor with multiple sclerosis, enrolled in a pregnancy study.

This clone was found once. This chain uses TRBV5-5 with TRBJ2-7, with 7 bases identical to TRBD1. Looked up from germline, CDR1 is SGHKS and CDR2 is YYEKEE (reference sequence). The CDR3 is 12 amino acids. The V and J ends lost 6 bases and 7 bases, in that order; junction bases with no gene match: 7. This CDR3 reads CASTWTGEEQYF. In nucleotides, the CDR3 is TGTGCCAGCACCTGGACAGGTGAAGAGCAGTACTTC.

The chain combines TRBV5-6 with TRBJ1-5; D is unresolved. The germline V gene has CDR1 SGHDT and CDR2 YYEEEE. Trimming shortened V by 4 bases and J by 3 bases, and 14 bases separated the two germline ends. CDR3 length equals 15 residues. The CDR3 is CASSPLGGLNQPQHF. The CDR3 DNA reads TGTGCCAGCAGCCCCCTCGGCGGACTCAATCAGCCCCAGCATTTT.

The V gene is TRBV6-5, the J gene TRBJ1-1; D uncertain. The V gene's germline CDR1 is MNHEY and CDR2 SVGAGI. The CDR3 totals 13 residues. The ends were cut back, 7 bases at V and 6 bases at J, with 15 bases in the middle. The CDR3, as DNA: TGTGCCAGCAAGTTGGTCAGGCAGGCTGAAGCTTTCTTT. Translated: CASKLVRQAEAFF.

The V and J genes are TRBV4-2 and TRBJ1-1; a possible D gene is TRBD1 (5 bases). Trimming pared 1 base from V and 4 bases from J, leaving 10 bases between. Germline lookup yields CDR1 LGHNA and CDR2 YNFKEQ. The CDR3 extends over 14 amino acids. The CDR3 DNA reads TGTGCCAGCAGCCAAGTGGGGGGGAGCACTGAAGCTTTCTTT. Its translation: CASSQVGGSTEAFF.

The genes are TRBV11-3 and TRBJ2-3, with 12 bases matching TRBD2. The trim removed 3 bases at V and 6 bases at J, leaving 1 base unmatched. The CDR3 contains 14 residues. The germline V gene has CDR1 SGHNT and CDR2 YENEEA. The CDR3 DNA is TGTGCCAGCAGCTTCCTAGCGGGGGGGGATACGCAGTATTTT. This encodes CASSFLAGGDTQYF.

The chain combines TRBV2 with TRBJ2-5; the D gene is possibly TRBD2 (6 bases). This CDR3 region has 14 residues. CDR1 is SNHLY, CDR2 FYNNEI, per germline. Trimming cost V 1 base and J 7 bases, with 13 bases left between them. CDR3 in DNA: TGTGCCAGCAGTGAAGACCCAGGGAGGCGGACCCAGTACTTC. Translating it yields CASSEDPGRRTQYF.

The J gene is TRBJ2-5, the V gene TRBV30; 8 positions match TRBD2. V gave up 4 bases and J gave up 4 bases; unmatched junction bases: 5. The CDR3 spans 13 residues. CDR1 GTSNPN and CDR2 SVGIG come from the germline V gene (reference sequence). In nucleotides, the CDR3 is TGTGCCTGGACAAGCGGGGGTATAGAGACCCAGTACTTC. This codes for CAWTSGGIETQYF.

The chain carries TRBV5-5 and TRBJ2-2; TRBD1 agrees at 11 bases. V shed 2 bases, J shed 6 bases, and the junction held 6 bases outside the gene matches. Per germline, CDR1 SGHKS and CDR2 YYEKEE (reference sequence). The CDR3 consists of 16 residues. The CDR3 loop is CASSFLPGQGAGELFF. The DNA of the CDR3 is TGTGCCAGCAGCTTTCTCCCGGGACAGGGGGCCGGGGAGCTGTTTTTT. The entire variable domain, with the rest obtained from reference TRBV5-5 and TRBJ2-2, is as follows: DAGVTQSPTHLIKTRGQQVTLRCSPISGHKSVSWYQQVLGQGPQFIFQYYEKEERGRGNFPDRFSARQFPNYSSELNVNALLLGDSALYLCASSFLPGQGAGELFFGEGSRLTVL.

The J gene is TRBJ1-4, the V gene TRBV19; possibly TRBD1 for D (6 bases). V was clipped by 5 bases and J by 8 bases, with 15 bases between them. Germline values: CDR1 LNHDA, CDR2 SQIVND (reference sequence). The CDR3 loop spans 14 amino acids. CDR3 bases: TGTGCCAGTAGTGCGGACAGAACCGGGGAAAAACTGTTTTTT. Amino acids: CASSADRTGEKLFF.

This sequence joins TRBV9 and TRBJ2-7; a weak D match, TRBD2 (6 bases). The V end lost 4 bases, the J end lost 4 bases, and 15 bases lay between the germline ends. CDR1 and CDR2 (germline): SGDLS, YYNGEE. This CDR3 has 14 residues. This CDR3 reads CASSTRLGQYEQYF. The CDR3 region has the DNA TGTGCCAGCAGCACCCGACTAGGGCAGTACGAGCAGTACTTC.

By frequency in the sample, this clone is medium-sized. This rearrangement joins TRBV7-2 to TRBJ1-2; D not certain. Germline V lookup: CDR1 SGHTA, CDR2 FQGNSA. V lost 5 bases and J 3 bases, leaving 7 bases between the germline ends. This CDR3 is built from 12 residues. The CDR3 DNA reads TGTGCCAGCAGCATGAACTACTATGGCTACACCTTC. Translated, it gives CASSMNYYGYTF.

This clone has only a few counts. This chain joins TRBV19 and TRBJ1-5; 8 bases agree with TRBD1. CDR1 is LNHDA and CDR2 is SQIVND in the germline V gene (reference sequence). The V gene end was trimmed by 5 bases and the J gene end by 6 bases; junction bases not matched to a gene: 6. The CDR3 is 14 residues long. DNA of the CDR3: TGTGCCAGTAGTGAGGGGACAGGCACTCAGCCCCAGCATTTT. Its translation: CASSEGTGTQPQHF.

This clone appeared once. The chain links TRBV4-3 to TRBJ2-7, with TRBD2 matching over 8 bases. The germline gives CDR1 LGHNA, CDR2 YSLEER. The CDR3 has 16 residues. With 0 bases clipped from V and 7 bases from J, the junction kept 11 bases outside the gene matches. CDR3 in amino acids: CASSQEATSGPMEQYF. CDR3 coding DNA: TGCGCCAGCAGCCAAGAAGCCACTAGCGGCCCTATGGAGCAGTACTTC.

The V call is TRBV7-3, the J call TRBJ1-2; no definite D call. CDR3 length: 13 residues. Germline V gene lookup returns CDR1 SGHTA and CDR2 FQGTGA. Trimming took off 5 bases at V and 3 bases at J, with 10 bases between the two ends. CDR3 region: CASSPDRDYGYTF. As DNA, the CDR3 is TGTGCCAGCAGCCCCGACCGGGACTATGGCTACACCTTC.

This chain connects TRBV6-5 to TRBJ2-1; maybe TRBD1 (5 bases). Germline CDR1 is MNHEY and CDR2 is SVGAGI. With 2 bases removed from V and 12 bases from J, the gap between germline ends came to 17 bases. CDR3 length: 14 amino acids. The CDR3 nucleotides are TGTGCCAGCAGTTACGGCCAGGGTCCGGTGAGGCAGTTCTTC. Protein sequence: CASSYGQGPVRQFF.

The chain couples TRBV9 to TRBJ1-2; 10 positions match TRBD1. Germline V lookup: CDR1 SGDLS, CDR2 YYNGEE. The CDR3 covers 15 residues. The trim removed 4 bases at V and 4 bases at J, leaving 7 bases unmatched. The CDR3 loop is CASSPQTGGGYGYTF. DNA of the CDR3: TGTGCCAGCAGCCCTCAGACAGGGGGCGGCTATGGCTACACCTTC.

The chain carries TRBV4-3 and TRBJ2-5; the D gene is possibly TRBD2 (7 bases). This CDR3 region has 20 residues. V was trimmed by 1 base and J by 0 bases, leaving 24 bases between them. Germline-derived CDR1 and CDR2 are LGHNA and YSLEER. CDR3 loop: CASSQVGVARGGQDQETQYF. The CDR3 nucleotides read TGCGCCAGCAGCCAAGTGGGTGTGGCTAGGGGGGGCCAGGACCAAGAGACCCAGTACTTC.

This chain connects TRBV2 to TRBJ2-7, with a weak D call TRBD2 (5 bases). This CDR3 has 14 residues. Trimming stripped 3 bases from V and 3 bases from J, with 12 bases between. Germline CDR1 SNHLY, CDR2 FYNNEI. The CDR3 protein is CASSEDSGNYEQYF. The DNA for the CDR3 is TGTGCCAGCAGTGAGGACTCTGGTAACTACGAGCAGTACTTC.

The V gene is TRBV18, the J gene TRBJ2-7; a possible D gene is TRBD1 (6 bases). V dropped 6 bases and J dropped 3 bases, with 21 bases sitting between them. CDR1 is KGHSH, CDR2 LQKENI, per germline. There are 16 residues in the CDR3. The CDR3 DNA sequence: TGTGCCAGCTCCCTTCTACAGGGTAGCTGGGTCTACGAGCAGTACTTC. Translating it yields CASSLLQGSWVYEQYF. Full variable domain (remainder filled in from reference TRBV18 and TRBJ2-7): NAGVMQNPRHLVRRRGQEARLRCSPMKGHSHVYWYRQLPEEGLKFMVYLQKENIIDESGMPKERFSAEFPKEGPSILRIQQVVRGDSAAYFCASSLLQGSWVYEQYFGPGTRLTVT.

The chain combines TRBV2 with TRBJ2-6; TRBD1 agrees at 8 bases. Germline V gene sequence: CDR1 SNHLY, CDR2 FYNNEI. V dropped 7 bases and J dropped 1; count of bases not matched to a gene: 3. CDR3 size: 15 residues. The CDR3 nucleotides are TGTGCCAGCACTACAGGGGGATCTGGGGCCAACGTCCTGACTTTC. Its translation: CASTTGGSGANVLTF.

The chain couples TRBV4-3 to TRBJ1-4; no clear D gene. The germline CDR1 and CDR2 sequences are LGHNA and YSLEER. V lost 1 base, J lost 1 base, and 4 bases lay in between. The CDR3 spans 14 residues. In DNA, the CDR3 is TGCGCCAGCAGCCAAGGGAGAACTAATGAAAAACTGTTTTTT. It specifies CASSQGRTNEKLFF.

The chain links TRBV7-2 to TRBJ1-6; no clear D gene. The length of the CDR3 is 14 residues. Per germline, CDR1 SGHTA and CDR2 FQGNSA. V was clipped by 6 bases and J by 7 bases, with 13 bases between them. CDR3 bases: TGTGCCAGCAGTTTTCGGGTTGAGAATTCACCCCTCCACTTT. It codes for CASSFRVENSPLHF.

The rearrangement uses TRBV7-3 and TRBJ1-2; D may be TRBD1 (6 bases). The germline V gene encodes CDR1 SGHTA and CDR2 FQGTGA. The ends were cut back, 3 bases at V and 4 bases at J, with 15 bases in the middle. The CDR3 is made up of 15 amino acids. This CDR3 is CASSLNPGAGYGYTF. CDR3 bases: TGTGCCAGCAGCTTGAATCCAGGGGCGGGCTATGGCTACACCTTC. Variable domain in full (rest from reference TRBV7-3 and TRBJ1-2): GAGVSQTPSNKVTEKGKYVELRCDPISGHTALYWYRQSLGQGPEFLIYFQGTGAADDSGLPNDRFFAVRPEGSVSTLKIQRTERGDSAVYLCASSLNPGAGYGYTFGSGTRLTVV.

This chain connects TRBV5-4 to TRBJ2-5; 8 nucleotides agree with TRBD1. The CDR3 is 15 amino acids. The V gene's germline CDR1 is SGHNT and CDR2 YYREEE (reference sequence). V dropped 0 bases and J dropped 1; count of bases not matched to a gene: 2. The CDR3 is CASSLAGQGQETQYF. The CDR3 DNA reads TGTGCCAGCAGCTTGGCCGGACAGGGCCAAGAGACCCAGTACTTC.

The gene calls are TRBV7-9 and TRBJ2-7; maybe TRBD2 (7 bases). Germline V gives CDR1 SEHNR, CDR2 FQNEAQ (reference sequence). The CDR3 is 14 amino acids. V was trimmed by 1 base and J by 11 bases, leaving 18 bases between them. The CDR3 protein is CASSLVGGDKLEYF. CDR3 coding DNA: TGTGCCAGCAGCTTAGTAGGGGGGGACAAGTTGGAGTACTTC. Using reference TRBV7-9 and TRBJ2-7 for the parts outside the CDR3, the full variable domain is DTGVSQNPRHKITKRGQNVTFRCDPISEHNRLYWYRQTLGQGPEFLTYFQNEAQLEKSRLLSDRFSAERPKGSFSTLEIQRTEQGDSAMYLCASSLVGGDKLEYFGPGTRLTVT.